The following is a TCR beta chain sequence with its context. Its antigen is currently unknown. This specimen belongs to a study of PD-1 blockade in mismatch repair-deficient tumors. Study as a whole: All were previously treated, progressing patients with around 12 mismatch repair-deficient cancer types. Study-level results: After pembrolizumab, tumor-resident clones rose rapidly, then generally contracted before radiologic responses.

Every patient had mismatch repair deficiency by PCR or immunohistochemistry. Three pembrolizumab responders had their TCRs sequenced. V was clipped by 1 base and J by 0 bases; unmatched bases: 12. Germline CDR1 and CDR2: SGHTA and FQGNSA. CDR3 length: 18 amino acids. Some clones are missing from TCRdb's copy, which holds only in-frame ones; the method was immunoSEQ multiplex PCR. The sample lists about 120,000 clones, over 60% occurring once. The sample was peripheral blood, taken roughly 13 months after starting pembrolizumab. The sequence derives from an adult with mismatch repair-deficient cancer. The chain employs TRBV7-2 and TRBJ2-7; 7 bases line up with TRBD2. In nucleotides, the CDR3 is TGTGCCAGCAGCTTAGAATCTAGCGGAATATTGAGCTCCTACGAGCAGTACTTC. Translation: CASSLESSGILSSYEQYF.